Listed below are T cell receptor beta chains from one sample, sequenced in a study of CD8+ T cells in alopecia areata. Measured with immunoSEQ multiplex PCR; TCRdb has only the in-frame clones, and not every one. The sample comprises a few hundred thousand clones, about 62% of which are singletons, and around 0.84% rests with the top ten. Sequences were derived from CD4+ T cells sorted from blood, sampled at roughly week 53, from a patient treated with tofacitinib. The receptors here all came from a human donor with alopecia areata. The CDR3 runs from the conserved cysteine through the conserved F or W. The D gene is left open where the match is weak. Clone sizes are given selectively: once, few, many, or a class where the clone is expanded.

J gene: TRBJ2-6
clone size: .
V gene: TRBV6-4
D gene: .
CDR3 DNA: TGTGCCAGCAGTCCGGGACTCTTTTCCGGGGCCAACGTCCTGACTTTC
CDR3 protein: CASSPGLFSGANVLTF

J gene: TRBJ2-5
clone size: .
V gene: TRBV30
D gene: TRBD1
CDR3 DNA: TGTGCCTGGAGTGTATGGGACAGGGCAGAGACCCAGTACTTC
CDR3 protein: CAWSVWDRAETQYF

J gene: TRBJ2-7
clone size: .
V gene: TRBV11-2
D gene: .
CDR3 DNA: TGTGCCAGCAGCTTGGGGATTTCCGAGCAGTACTTC
CDR3 protein: CASSLGISEQYF

J gene: TRBJ2-1
clone size: few
V gene: TRBV29-1
D gene: .
CDR3 DNA: TGCAGCGTTGAGAGTTCAGTAATCGGTGAGCAGTTCTTC
CDR3 protein: CSVESSVIGEQFF

J gene: TRBJ2-1
clone size: few
V gene: TRBV29-1
D gene: .
CDR3 DNA: TGCAGCGTTGGGGCAGGGCCGAGCTCCTACAATGAGCAGTTCTTC
CDR3 protein: CSVGAGPSSYNEQFF

J gene: TRBJ2-7
clone size: .
V gene: TRBV6-5
D gene: .
CDR3 DNA: TGTGCCAGCAGTACAGACGGGCTTTCCTGGCGCTTC
CDR3 protein: CASSTDGLSWRF

J gene: TRBJ1-2
clone size: .
V gene: TRBV9
D gene: .
CDR3 DNA: TGTGCCAGCAGCGGGAAGATACAGGGTCACCACTATGGCTACACCTTC
CDR3 protein: CASSGKIQGHHYGYTF

J gene: TRBJ2-1
clone size: .
V gene: TRBV10-3
D gene: .
CDR3 DNA: TGTGCCATCAGTGAGTCGAGGGGAAGATTCAATGAGCAGTTCTTC
CDR3 protein: CAISESRGRFNEQFF

J gene: TRBJ2-3
clone size: .
V gene: TRBV27
D gene: .
CDR3 DNA: TGTGCCAGCAGGAGAGAGCTCAGGGCCACAGATACGCAGTATTTT
CDR3 protein: CASRRELRATDTQYF

J gene: TRBJ2-3
clone size: .
V gene: TRBV29-1
D gene: .
CDR3 DNA: TGCAGCGTTACGGGTACAGATACGCAGTATTTT
CDR3 protein: CSVTGTDTQYF

J gene: TRBJ2-5
clone size: .
V gene: TRBV9
D gene: .
CDR3 DNA: TGTGCCAGCAGCGTAGCCCCACAGGAAGAGACCCAGTACTTC
CDR3 protein: CASSVAPQEETQYF

J gene: TRBJ1-1
clone size: few
V gene: TRBV6-5
D gene: .
CDR3 DNA: TGTGCCAGCAGTTATCACACTGAAGCTTTCTTT
CDR3 protein: CASSYHTEAFF

J gene: TRBJ1-3
clone size: few
V gene: TRBV19
D gene: .
CDR3 DNA: TGTGCCAGTGGCTCCTCTGGAAACACCATATATTTT
CDR3 protein: CASGSSGNTIYF

J gene: TRBJ1-1
clone size: .
V gene: TRBV6-1
D gene: .
CDR3 DNA: TGTGCCAGCAGAGTCGGTAGCACGAACACTGAAGCTTTCTTT
CDR3 protein: CASRVGSTNTEAFF

J gene: TRBJ2-5
clone size: once
V gene: TRBV6-5
D gene: .
CDR3 DNA: TGTGCCAGCAGGGAGGGAGCTACATGGACCCAGTACTTC
CDR3 protein: CASREGATWTQYF

J gene: TRBJ2-5
clone size: once
V gene: TRBV10-3
D gene: .
CDR3 DNA: TGTGCCATCAGCGATTTGGGGGCGCGAGAGACCCAGTACTTC
CDR3 protein: CAISDLGARETQYF

J gene: TRBJ2-7
clone size: .
V gene: TRBV6-5
D gene: .
CDR3 DNA: TGTGCCAGCACCCTCGCGGCAGGGCGAGGCTACGAGCAGTACTTC
CDR3 protein: CASTLAAGRGYEQYF

J gene: TRBJ1-1
clone size: few
V gene: TRBV6-5
D gene: .
CDR3 DNA: TGTGCCAGCAGTTACTCGGAGAACACTGAAGCTTTCTTT
CDR3 protein: CASSYSENTEAFF

J gene: TRBJ2-2
clone size: .
V gene: TRBV5-4
D gene: TRBD1
CDR3 DNA: TGTGCCAGCAGCGATAGGGGGCACACCGGGGAGCTGTTTTTT
CDR3 protein: CASSDRGHTGELFF

J gene: TRBJ2-5
clone size: .
V gene: TRBV15
D gene: .
CDR3 DNA: TGTGCCACCAGCAGGGTTCGGGAGACCCAGTACTTC
CDR3 protein: CATSRVRETQYF

J gene: TRBJ2-1
clone size: .
V gene: TRBV10-3
D gene: TRBD2
CDR3 DNA: TGTGCCATCAGTGTGGGACTAGCGGGGGGCGATGAGCAGTTCTTC
CDR3 protein: CAISVGLAGGDEQFF

J gene: TRBJ1-6
clone size: once
V gene: TRBV5-4
D gene: .
CDR3 DNA: TGTGCCAGCAGCTTGGATCAGGGAACGGGTTCACCCCTCCACTTT
CDR3 protein: CASSLDQGTGSPLHF

J gene: TRBJ1-5
clone size: .
V gene: TRBV6-5
D gene: .
CDR3 DNA: TGTGCCAGCAGCCCCGCGGACTTCAATCAGCCCCAGCATTTT
CDR3 protein: CASSPADFNQPQHF

J gene: TRBJ2-3
clone size: .
V gene: TRBV15
D gene: TRBD1
CDR3 DNA: TGTGCCACCAGCAACGGACAGGGAGAGCCAGATACGCAGTATTTT
CDR3 protein: CATSNGQGEPDTQYF

J gene: TRBJ1-2
clone size: .
V gene: TRBV4-1
D gene: .
CDR3 DNA: TGCGCCAGCAGCCAAGATAGCATAGGCTACACCTTC
CDR3 protein: CASSQDSIGYTF

J gene: TRBJ2-1
clone size: .
V gene: TRBV7-9
D gene: .
CDR3 DNA: TGTGCCAGCAGCCCCGGAGGCCATGAGCAGTTCTTC
CDR3 protein: CASSPGGHEQFF

J gene: TRBJ1-1
clone size: .
V gene: TRBV4-1
D gene: .
CDR3 DNA: TGCGCCAGCAGCCAAGATGAAGGATTGCACGCTTTCTTT
CDR3 protein: CASSQDEGLHAFF

J gene: TRBJ2-3
clone size: .
V gene: TRBV5-1
D gene: TRBD2
CDR3 DNA: TGCGCCAGCAGCGGTAGCGGGGGGCCCACAGATACGCAGTATTTT
CDR3 protein: CASSGSGGPTDTQYF

J gene: TRBJ1-5
clone size: .
V gene: TRBV2
D gene: .
CDR3 DNA: TGTGCCAGCAGTGTCCCCACAGGTTGGAGCAATCAGCCCCAGCATTTT
CDR3 protein: CASSVPTGWSNQPQHF

J gene: TRBJ1-2
clone size: .
V gene: TRBV10-3
D gene: TRBD1
CDR3 DNA: TGTGCCATCAGTCGGGACAGAGCCTATGGCTACACCTTC
CDR3 protein: CAISRDRAYGYTF

J gene: TRBJ2-7
clone size: .
V gene: TRBV19
D gene: .
CDR3 DNA: TGTGCCAGTAGTGATGCTTTTCCCTACGAGCAGTACTTC
CDR3 protein: CASSDAFPYEQYF

J gene: TRBJ2-3
clone size: few
V gene: TRBV18
D gene: TRBD2
CDR3 DNA: TGTGCCAGCTCACCAAGACCCGCGGGGGGGCCGGATACGCAGTATTTT
CDR3 protein: CASSPRPAGGPDTQYF

J gene: TRBJ1-1
clone size: .
V gene: TRBV29-1
D gene: .
CDR3 DNA: TGCAGCGTTGAAAGACAGATGAACACTGAAGCTTTCTTT
CDR3 protein: CSVERQMNTEAFF

J gene: TRBJ2-7
clone size: .
V gene: TRBV10-3
D gene: .
CDR3 DNA: TGTGCCATCAGTGCTGGGGTCGAGCAGTACTTC
CDR3 protein: CAISAGVEQYF

J gene: TRBJ1-5
clone size: .
V gene: TRBV30
D gene: .
CDR3 DNA: TGTGCCTGGAGTACAATTCCTAATCAGCCCCAGCATTTT
CDR3 protein: CAWSTIPNQPQHF

J gene: TRBJ1-5
clone size: .
V gene: TRBV15
D gene: .
CDR3 DNA: TGTGCCACCAGCAGAGATGGGGGGAATCAGCCCCAGCATTTT
CDR3 protein: CATSRDGGNQPQHF

J gene: TRBJ1-6
clone size: once
V gene: TRBV30
D gene: .
CDR3 DNA: TGTGCCTGGACCTTCAAGAATTCACCCCTCCACTTT
CDR3 protein: CAWTFKNSPLHF